Sequencing of this T cell receptor (beta chain) was carried out in a study of T cells in Graves' hyperthyroidism and ophthalmopathy. Researchers took RNA transcripts and amplified the TCR beta CDR3 regions from them. The TCR CDR3 first-round RT-PCR relied on the HTBI primer set. TCRdb recomputed calls from the multiplex PCR reads with MiXCR, one row per CDR3 protein. Among roughly 740,000 distinct CDR3 sequences listed, 16% were seen once. The CDR3 totals 15 residues. V lost 2 bases and J lost 3; bases outside the gene matches: 7. Per the germline V gene, CDR1 is SGHRS and CDR2 is YFSETQ. This clonotype came up many times.

The TCR comes from a man younger than 35 with Graves' hyperthyroidism. The sample taken for sequencing was blood. The gene calls are TRBV5-1 and TRBJ1-1, with 7 bases that match TRBD1. The CDR3 sequence is CASSLGGGRDTEAFF. The CDR3 DNA reads as TGCGCCAGCAGCTTAGGAGGGGGCCGCGACACTGAAGCTTTCTTT.